A selection of T cell receptor beta chains follows, all from one sample in a study of CD8 T cells in Susac syndrome. One entry per CDR3 protein results from TCRdb running MiXCR on the immunoSEQ multiplex PCR reads. This table has about 120,000 distinct CDR3 sequences, 90% to 95% appearing once. Specimen: CD8+ T cells from PBMCs. These receptors came from a human donor with Susac syndrome. The CDR3 runs from the conserved cysteine through the conserved F or W. Each record gives: D gene, J gene, V gene, clone size, CDR3 DNA, CDR3 protein. D genes are given only for firm matches. The size field is filled for only some rows; it gives once, few, many or a size class.

>TRBD2|TRBJ2-7|TRBV6-5|NA
TGTGCCAGCAGCACACTAGCGGGGGGCGACTACGAGCAGTACTTC
CASSTLAGGDYEQYF
>TRBD1|TRBJ2-3|TRBV11-2|NA
TGTGCCAGCAGCTCCCTGGCAGGGGGCAAGGATACGCAGTATTTT
CASSSLAGGKDTQYF
>TRBD2|TRBJ2-3|TRBV6-4|few
TGTGCCAGCAGCGCAACGGGGGGGCTGGATACGCAGTATTTT
CASSATGGLDTQYF
>NA|TRBJ1-1|TRBV6-2/TRBV6-3|NA
TGTGCCAGCAGTTACTCGATACACAGTGAAGCTTTCTTT
CASSYSIHSEAFF
>TRBD1|TRBJ2-4|TRBV29-1|NA
TGCAGCGTTGAAGGGGGGACAGGGGTTGGAAACATTCAGTACTTC
CSVEGGTGVGNIQYF
>NA|TRBJ2-2|TRBV19|NA
TGTGCCAGTAGTATAGGGGGTACCGGGGAGCTGTTTTTT
CASSIGGTGELFF
>NA|TRBJ1-2|TRBV29-1|NA
TGCAGCGTTGCGGGTAGAAGTGGCTACACCTTC
CSVAGRSGYTF
>TRBD2|TRBJ2-3|TRBV6-2/TRBV6-3|NA
TGTGCCAGCAGCCAGACTAGCGGGGGGGCAGATACGCAGTATTTT
CASSQTSGGADTQYF
>TRBD2|TRBJ2-1|TRBV29-1|NA
TGCAGCGTTGTCCGAGAACTAGCGGGGGAAATCTTCTTC
CSVVRELAGEIFF
>TRBD2|TRBJ2-7|TRBV27|NA
TGTGCCAGCAGTTTATCACCGGGGGGTTACGAGCAGTACTTC
CASSLSPGGYEQYF
>TRBD1|TRBJ1-2|TRBV5-1|NA
TGCGCCAGCAGCTTGGCCATGACAGGGAGCAGCTATGGCTACACCTTC
CASSLAMTGSSYGYTF
>NA|TRBJ1-1|TRBV24-1|once
TGTGCCACCAGTGCTGGAGTAGGGACGGAAGCTTTCTTT
CATSAGVGTEAFF
>NA|TRBJ1-1|TRBV7-2|NA
TGTGCCAGCAGCTTAGTCCGGGGAACTGAAGCTTTCTTT
CASSLVRGTEAFF
>NA|TRBJ2-6|TRBV4-2|NA
TGTGCCAGCGGCAACGAGGTCCTGACTTTC
CASGNEVLTF
>NA|TRBJ2-5|TRBV9|NA
TGTGCCAGCTCCCTACGAGAGACCTCCCAAGAGACCCAGTACTTC
CASSLRETSQETQYF
>NA|TRBJ2-5|TRBV13|NA
TGTGCCAGCAGCTTAGAAGGTAGCGCGGAGACCCAGTACTTC
CASSLEGSAETQYF
>TRBD1|TRBJ2-1|TRBV20-1|NA
TGCAGTGCTTGTGTCCGGGACAGGCCCTACAATGAGCAGTTCTTC
CSACVRDRPYNEQFF
>TRBD1|TRBJ2-7|TRBV2|NA
TGTGCCAGCAGTGAAGGACAGGGAGTGGAGGAGCAGTACTTC
CASSEGQGVEEQYF
>NA|TRBJ2-1|TRBV6-1|NA
TGTGCCAGCAGTGAAGCGCAGGAGGGTTACAATGAGCAGTTCTTC
CASSEAQEGYNEQFF
>TRBD2|TRBJ2-1|TRBV9|NA
TGTGCCAGCAGCGTCCATAGCGGGGGTGTCTATGAGCAGTTCTTC
CASSVHSGGVYEQFF
>NA|TRBJ1-1|TRBV7-9|NA
TGTGCCAGCAGCTTAGTGCTCGGGGAGAACACTGAAGCTTTCTTT
CASSLVLGENTEAFF
>NA|TRBJ2-7|TRBV15|NA
TGTGCCACCAGCAACAGCAGGGGCTACGAGCAGTACTTC
CATSNSRGYEQYF
>NA|TRBJ2-2|TRBV29-1|NA
TGCAGCTCGGAGGGTTCGGACACCGGGGAGCTGTTTTTT
CSSEGSDTGELFF
>NA|TRBJ2-4|TRBV9|NA
TGTGCCAGCAGCGCCAGACAGAGCCTAGCCAAAAACATTCAGTACTTC
CASSARQSLAKNIQYF
>TRBD2|TRBJ2-7|TRBV6-6|NA
TGTGCCAGCAGTCCGACTAGCGGGGGCTACGAGCAGTACTTC
CASSPTSGGYEQYF
>NA|TRBJ1-1|TRBV4-3|NA
TGCGCCAGCAGCCACCGGGGCTATGAAGCTTTCTTT
CASSHRGYEAFF
>NA|TRBJ1-1|TRBV29-1|NA
TGCAGCGTTGAGGGGACCGGGGGAGTTGGGACTGAAGCTTTCTTT
CSVEGTGGVGTEAFF
>NA|TRBJ2-3|TRBV29-1|NA
TGCAGCGTTTTGACAAATCCAGATACGCAGTATTTT
CSVLTNPDTQYF
>NA|TRBJ1-1|TRBV13|NA
TGTGCCAGCAGCCCCGGGGGGCACATGAACACTGAAGCTTTCTTT
CASSPGGHMNTEAFF
>NA|TRBJ1-1|TRBV25-1|few
TGTGCCAGCAGCGGAGGGGGAAACACTGAAGCTTTCTTT
CASSGGGNTEAFF
>NA|TRBJ2-2|TRBV25-1|NA
TGTGCCAGCAGTGAACCCCTGACAGTTACCGGGGAGCTGTTTTTT
CASSEPLTVTGELFF
>TRBD1|TRBJ2-3|TRBV24-1|NA
TGTGCCACCAGTGATTTCTCCGGGACAGGGGGCATTAGCACAGATACGCAGTATTTT
CATSDFSGTGGISTDTQYF
>NA|TRBJ1-1|TRBV9|NA
TGTGCCAGCAGCGTAGCGAGCAGGGGAACTGAAGCTTTCTTT
CASSVASRGTEAFF
>NA|TRBJ2-1|TRBV5-6|NA
TGTGCCAGCAGCTTGGGCTTGAGGCCTAGGGCGGACAATGAGCAGTTCTTC
CASSLGLRPRADNEQFF
>NA|TRBJ2-1|TRBV24-1|NA
TGTGCCACCAGTGATTTGACCAACAATGAGCAGTTCTTC
CATSDLTNNEQFF
>NA|TRBJ1-6|TRBV20-1|NA
TGCAGTGCCGAAGGGGCTCAGGAGTATAATTCACCCCTCCACTTT
CSAEGAQEYNSPLHF
>NA|TRBJ2-1|TRBV5-1|NA
TGCGCCAGCAGCGACGGTCGGCTAAGGGTTGATGAGCAGTTCTTC
CASSDGRLRVDEQFF
>NA|TRBJ1-1|TRBV29-1|NA
TGCAGCGTCAGAACGAGGGGAGGTTTGGGTACTGAAGCTTTCTTT
CSVRTRGGLGTEAFF
>NA|TRBJ2-7|TRBV12-3/TRBV12-4|NA
TGTGCCAGCACCTCCGGACTCTTCTACGAGCAGTACTTC
CASTSGLFYEQYF
>NA|TRBJ1-5|TRBV27|once
TGTGCCAGCAGTTTACAGGGCCACAATCAGCCCCAGCATTTT
CASSLQGHNQPQHF
>NA|TRBJ2-7|TRBV4-3|NA
TGCGCCTGCGGCATGGGGGAGCAGTACTTC
CACGMGEQYF
>NA|TRBJ2-5|TRBV27|NA
TGTGCCAGCGGATATGAGACCCAGTACTTC
CASGYETQYF
>NA|TRBJ1-2|TRBV6-5|NA
TGTGCCAGCAGCCGAACCGACCCAAACTATGGCTACACCTTC
CASSRTDPNYGYTF
>TRBD1|TRBJ2-3|TRBV29-1|NA
TGCAGCGTTGTAGAAGGGGGCAGGGCAGATACGCAGTATTTT
CSVVEGGRADTQYF
>NA|TRBJ1-1|TRBV29-1|few
TGCAGCGTTTTGACAGAGAACACTGAAGCTTTCTTT
CSVLTENTEAFF
>TRBD2|TRBJ2-5|TRBV4-1|NA
TGCGCCAGCAGCCTCTCCGTGGGAGGGGACCAAGAGACCCAGTACTTC
CASSLSVGGDQETQYF
>TRBD1|TRBJ1-5|TRBV20-1|NA
TGCAGTGCCATAGACAGGGGCGCGGGCAATCAGCCCCAGCATTTT
CSAIDRGAGNQPQHF
>TRBD2|TRBJ2-1|TRBV3-1|NA
TGTGCCAGCAGTTCCCTAGCGGGGGGGCCTCTGGACGAGCAGTTCTTC
CASSSLAGGPLDEQFF
>NA|TRBJ2-2|TRBV2|NA
TGTGCCAGCAGAACAATGTTCGGGGAGCTGTTTTTT
CASRTMFGELFF
>TRBD1|TRBJ1-5|TRBV7-6|NA
TGTGCCAGCAGCCCGTCCCAGGGGGCACAGCAGCCCCAGCATTTT
CASSPSQGAQQPQHF
>TRBD2|TRBJ2-3|TRBV5-4|once
TGTGCCAGCAGCTTTCAGACTAGCGGGGCGCGGTATTTT
CASSFQTSGARYF
>TRBD2|TRBJ2-5|TRBV9|NA
TGTGCCAGCAGCTCGGGACTAGCGGGGGGGATGGAAGAGACCCAGTACTTC
CASSSGLAGGMEETQYF
>TRBD1|TRBJ2-1|TRBV13|NA
TGTGCCAGCCACGACCGTGACAGGGGAAGCTACAATGAGCAGTTCTTC
CASHDRDRGSYNEQFF
>NA|TRBJ2-7|TRBV27|NA
TGTGCCAGCAGTTTTGGGCAGTTAATCTACGAGCAGTACTTC
CASSFGQLIYEQYF
>TRBD1|TRBJ2-7|TRBV3-1|NA
TGTGCCAGCAGCCTTCGGACAGGGGAGCAGTACTTC
CASSLRTGEQYF
>TRBD1|TRBJ1-5|TRBV4-1|once
TGCGCCAGCAGCCCACAGGGGAATAGCAATCAGCCCCAGCATTTT
CASSPQGNSNQPQHF
>TRBD2|TRBJ2-2|TRBV9|NA
TGTGCCAGCAGGAGCCTAGCGGGGGTTAACACCGGGGAGCTGTTTTTT
CASRSLAGVNTGELFF
>NA|TRBJ1-1|TRBV19|NA
TGTGCCTCGGGGTGGAACACTGAAGCTTTCTTT
CASGWNTEAFF